This T cell receptor (beta chain) was found in a study of shared clonotypes between healthy human individuals. CDR1 and CDR2 (germline): SGHTA, FQGNSA. This CDR3 is 15 amino acids long. About this clone: A far larger clone differs by one base, so this is likely a read error. Distinct nucleotide sequences in the sample also encode this CDR3.

Libraries were prepared by immunoSEQ multiplex PCR; TCRdb keeps only in-frame clonotypes and omits some of them. The sample carries around 500,000 clones, approximately 84% recorded once. This chain joins TRBV7-2 and TRBJ1-1, with D possibly TRBD1 on 5 matching bases. This TCR derives from a middle-aged woman in good health. Some clones in this sample may be carry-over from other donors' samples. What was sequenced was PBMCs. In nucleotides, the CDR3 is TGCGCCAGCAGCTCGACCGGGACCGGGAGGACTGAAGCTTTCTTT. Translated, it gives CASSSTGTGRTEAFF.